This T cell receptor beta chain was found in a study of T cell responses to AZD1222 COVID-19 vaccine. Whole-study results and caveats: Researchers report vaccine-associated CD4 TCRs spanning spike, with dominance at 160-218 and 743-854.

The V and J ends lost 7 bases and 8 bases, in that order; junction bases with no gene match: 5. The CDR3 contains 13 residues. Germline V gene sequence: CDR1 GTSNPN, CDR2 SVGIG (reference sequence). The method was immunoSEQ multiplex PCR; TCRdb's version includes in-frame clones alone and lacks a portion of them. The profile shows 150,000 to 200,000 clones, about 87% of them singletons. A remark on this clone: Antigen specificity is unknown.

The sample in question was peripheral blood, obtained on day 0 of AZD1222 vaccination. The clonotype comes from an adult in good health. The V and J genes are TRBV30 and TRBJ1-4; 12 bases are a match to TRBD1. CDR3 sequence reads: CALWDRGREKLFF. In DNA form, the CDR3 reads TGTGCCTTATGGGACAGGGGGCGGGAAAAACTGTTTTTT.